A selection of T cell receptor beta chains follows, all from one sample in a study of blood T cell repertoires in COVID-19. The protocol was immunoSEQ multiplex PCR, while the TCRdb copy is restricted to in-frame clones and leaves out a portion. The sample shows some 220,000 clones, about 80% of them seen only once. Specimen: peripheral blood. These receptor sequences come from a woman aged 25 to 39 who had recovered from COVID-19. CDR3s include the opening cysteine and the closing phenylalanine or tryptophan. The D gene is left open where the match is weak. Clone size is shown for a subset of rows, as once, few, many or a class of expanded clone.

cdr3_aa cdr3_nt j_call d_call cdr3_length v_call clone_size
CASSSRTDLAGNTIYF TGTGCCAGCAGCTCCCGGACAGACTTGGCCGGAAACACCATATATTTT TRBJ1-3 - 16 TRBV7-6 -
CATRGWRKGAPPYEQYF TGTGCCACCAGGGGATGGCGTAAGGGGGCACCTCCCTACGAGCAGTACTTC TRBJ2-7 TRBD1 17 TRBV24-1 -
CASSEAAAYEQYF TGTGCCAGCAGTGAGGCAGCGGCCTACGAGCAGTACTTC TRBJ2-7 - 13 TRBV6-1 -
CASSPRRTANSGANVLTF TGTGCCAGCAGCCCCCGGCGGACAGCTAACTCTGGGGCCAACGTCCTGACTTTC TRBJ2-6 - 18 TRBV13 -
CASSYEGARGYTF TGTGCCAGCAGTTACGAGGGGGCTAGGGGCTACACCTTC TRBJ1-2 TRBD1 13 TRBV6-5 few
CASSLRARRNTEAFF TGTGCCAGCAGTTTAAGAGCTCGGAGGAACACTGAAGCTTTCTTT TRBJ1-1 - 15 TRBV28 -
CASSGSRGSSYNEQFF TGTGCCAGCAGCGGATCCCGGGGGAGCTCCTACAATGAGCAGTTCTTC TRBJ2-1 - 16 TRBV9 -
CASSPPVTGAYEQYF TGTGCCAGCTCACCACCGGTGACAGGGGCCTACGAGCAGTACTTC TRBJ2-7 TRBD1 15 TRBV18 -
CASSAGTSGAGEQFF TGTGCCAGCAGCGCGGGGACTAGCGGGGCGGGGGAGCAGTTCTTC TRBJ2-1 TRBD2 15 TRBV5-4 few
CASSPIGTRWGNGTQYF TGTGCCAGCAGCCCAATCGGGACTAGGTGGGGGAATGGTACGCAGTATTTT TRBJ2-3 TRBD2 17 TRBV9 -
CASSRTGPYEQYF TGTGCCAGCAGCAGGACAGGGCCCTACGAGCAGTACTTC TRBJ2-7 TRBD1 13 TRBV6-5 -
CASSLEQGNSPLHF TGTGCCAGCAGCTTAGAGCAGGGTAATTCACCCCTCCACTTT TRBJ1-6 - 14 TRBV5-4 -
CASSFDRGGVTEAFF TGTGCCAGCAGCTTCGACAGGGGGGGAGTCACTGAAGCTTTCTTT TRBJ1-1 TRBD1 15 TRBV11-1 -
CASSVAQGGEQYF TGTGCCAGCAGCGTGGCACAGGGTGGCGAGCAGTACTTC TRBJ2-7 - 13 TRBV5-6 -
CASSLYMTDTQYF TGTGCCAGCAGCTTATATATGACAGATACGCAGTATTTT TRBJ2-3 - 13 TRBV7-3 -